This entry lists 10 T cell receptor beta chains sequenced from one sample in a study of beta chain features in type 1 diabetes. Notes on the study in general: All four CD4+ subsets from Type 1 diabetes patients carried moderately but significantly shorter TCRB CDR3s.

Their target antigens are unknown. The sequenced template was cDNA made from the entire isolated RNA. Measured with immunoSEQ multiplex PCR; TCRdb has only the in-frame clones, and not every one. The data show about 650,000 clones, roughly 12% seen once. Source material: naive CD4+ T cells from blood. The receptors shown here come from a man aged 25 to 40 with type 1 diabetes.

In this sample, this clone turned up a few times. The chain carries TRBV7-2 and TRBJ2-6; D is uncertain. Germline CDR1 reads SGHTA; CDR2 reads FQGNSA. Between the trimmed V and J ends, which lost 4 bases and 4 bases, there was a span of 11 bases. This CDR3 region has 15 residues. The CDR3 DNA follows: TGTGCCAGCAGCTCATCCCGGACCGGGGCCAACGTCCTGACTTTC. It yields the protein CASSSSRTGANVLTF. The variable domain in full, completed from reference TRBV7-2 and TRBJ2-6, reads GAGVSQSPSNKVTEKGKDVELRCDPISGHTALYWYRQSLGQGLEFLIYFQGNSAPDKSGLPSDRFSAERTGGSVSTLTIQRTQQEDSAVYLCASSSSRTGANVLTFGAGSRLTVL.

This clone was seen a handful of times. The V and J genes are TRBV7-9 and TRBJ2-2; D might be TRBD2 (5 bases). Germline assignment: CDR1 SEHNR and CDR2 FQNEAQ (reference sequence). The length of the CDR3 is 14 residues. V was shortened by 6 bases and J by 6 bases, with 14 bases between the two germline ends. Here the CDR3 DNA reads TGTGCCAGCAGGTCCGACGCGAGGGCCGGGGAGCTGTTTTTT. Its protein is CASRSDARAGELFF.

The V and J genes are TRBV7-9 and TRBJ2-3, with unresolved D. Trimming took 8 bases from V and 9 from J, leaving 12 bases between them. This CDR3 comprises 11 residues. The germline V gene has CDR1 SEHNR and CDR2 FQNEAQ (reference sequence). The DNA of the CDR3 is TGTGCCAGCGGGCCCTTGGGGACGCAGTATTTT. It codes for CASGPLGTQYF.

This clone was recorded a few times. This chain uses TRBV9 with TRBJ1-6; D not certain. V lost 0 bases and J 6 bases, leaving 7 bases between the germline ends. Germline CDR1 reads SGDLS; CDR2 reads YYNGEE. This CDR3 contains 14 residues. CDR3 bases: TGTGCCAGCAGCGTAGAGAACCGTAATTCACCCCTCCACTTT. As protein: CASSVENRNSPLHF.

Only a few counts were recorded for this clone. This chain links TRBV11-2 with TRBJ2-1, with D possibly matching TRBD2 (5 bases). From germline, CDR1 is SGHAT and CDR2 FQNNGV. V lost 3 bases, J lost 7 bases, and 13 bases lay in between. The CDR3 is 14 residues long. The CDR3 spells CASSFGRDTNEQFF. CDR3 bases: TGTGCCAGCAGCTTCGGACGGGATACAAATGAGCAGTTCTTC.

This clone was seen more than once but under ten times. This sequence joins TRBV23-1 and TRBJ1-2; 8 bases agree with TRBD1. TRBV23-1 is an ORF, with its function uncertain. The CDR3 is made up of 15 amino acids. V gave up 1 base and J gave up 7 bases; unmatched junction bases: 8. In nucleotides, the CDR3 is TGCGCCAGCAGTCAATTGCTGGACAGGGCATGTGGCTACACCTTC. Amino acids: CASSQLLDRACGYTF.

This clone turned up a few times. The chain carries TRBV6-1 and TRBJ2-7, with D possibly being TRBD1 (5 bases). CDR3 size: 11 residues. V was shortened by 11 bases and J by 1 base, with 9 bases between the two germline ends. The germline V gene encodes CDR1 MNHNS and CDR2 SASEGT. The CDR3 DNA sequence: TGTGCCGCCCGACAGTCCTACGAGCAGTACTTC. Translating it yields CAARQSYEQYF.

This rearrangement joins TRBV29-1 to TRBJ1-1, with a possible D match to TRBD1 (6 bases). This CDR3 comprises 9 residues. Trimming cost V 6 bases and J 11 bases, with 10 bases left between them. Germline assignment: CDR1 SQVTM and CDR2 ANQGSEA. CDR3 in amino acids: CSVLQGAFF. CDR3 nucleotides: TGCAGCGTGCTGCAGGGGGCTTTCTTT.

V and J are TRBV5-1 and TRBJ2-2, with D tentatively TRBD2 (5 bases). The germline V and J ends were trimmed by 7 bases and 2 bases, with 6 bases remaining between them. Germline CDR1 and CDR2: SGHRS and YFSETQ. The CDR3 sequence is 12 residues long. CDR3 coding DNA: TGCGCCAGCCGGGGAAACACCGGGGAGCTGTTTTTT. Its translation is CASRGNTGELFF.

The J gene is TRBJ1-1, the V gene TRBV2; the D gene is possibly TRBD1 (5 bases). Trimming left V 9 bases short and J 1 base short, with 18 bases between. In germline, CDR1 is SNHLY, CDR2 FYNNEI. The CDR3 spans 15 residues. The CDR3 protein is CASAPSAGSNTEAFF. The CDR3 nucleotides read TGTGCCAGTGCCCCCTCGGCAGGGTCGAACACTGAAGCTTTCTTT. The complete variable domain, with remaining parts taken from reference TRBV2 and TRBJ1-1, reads EPEVTQTPSHQVTQMGQEVILRCVPISNHLYFYWYRQILGQKVEFLVSFYNNEISEKSEIFDDQFSVERPDGSNFTLKIRSTKLEDSAMYFCASAPSAGSNTEAFFGQGTRLTVV.